This T cell receptor beta chain was sequenced for a study of CD8 T cells in Susac syndrome. RNA amounts of 0.5 to 1 ug underwent reverse transcription with random hexamers. Amplification of TCR beta CDR3 across 54 Vbeta and 13 Jbeta was performed with immunoSEQ multiplex PCR. One entry per CDR3 protein, called by TCRdb with MiXCR from the immunoSEQ multiplex PCR reads. The data show over 95,000 distinct CDR3 sequences, 85% to 95% seen once. Concerning this clonotype itself: One end of the junction varies from germline; a read error may be responsible.

The length of the CDR3 is 15 residues. Germline V CDR1 and CDR2: SSHAT, FNYEAQ (reference sequence). CD8+ and CD4+ T cells from blood underwent TCR beta sequencing, which was carried out in a high-throughput format. Controls were healthy donors (matched for age and sex). Negative isolation yielded CD4+ and CD8+ T cells, and FACS enriched TEMRA cells. The source of this sequence is a human donor in good health. The specimen sequenced was CD4+ T cells from PBMCs. This chain uses TRBV7-7 with TRBJ2-3; D is unclear. The CDR3 sequence: CASSQTTRGTDTQYF. CDR3 in DNA: TGTGCTAGCAGCCAAACTACCCGAGGCACAGATACGCAGTATTTT.